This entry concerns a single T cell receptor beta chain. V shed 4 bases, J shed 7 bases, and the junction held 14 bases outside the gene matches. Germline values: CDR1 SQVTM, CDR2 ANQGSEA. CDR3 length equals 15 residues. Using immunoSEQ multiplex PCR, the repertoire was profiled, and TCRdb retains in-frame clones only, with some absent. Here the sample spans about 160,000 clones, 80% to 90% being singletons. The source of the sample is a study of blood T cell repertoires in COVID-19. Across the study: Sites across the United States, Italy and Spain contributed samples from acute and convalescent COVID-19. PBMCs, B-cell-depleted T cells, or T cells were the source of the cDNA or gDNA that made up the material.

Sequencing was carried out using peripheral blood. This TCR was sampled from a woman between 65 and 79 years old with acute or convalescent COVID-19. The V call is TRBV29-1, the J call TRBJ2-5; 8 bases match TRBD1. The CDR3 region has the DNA TGCAGCGTTGGGGGCCCTAGCAGGGGGCTCGGGACCCAGTACTTC. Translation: CSVGGPSRGLGTQYF.